The rows below give T cell receptor beta chains drawn from one sample of a study of shared clonotypes between healthy human individuals. Here immunoSEQ multiplex PCR was the method, and the copy in TCRdb shows in-frame clones only, minus some. This sample has 950,000 to 1,300,000 clones, with more than 65% found just once. The specimen sequenced was memory CD4+ T cells sorted from blood. These receptors were taken from a man younger than 30 in good health. Both conserved end residues are part of each CDR3. Each record gives: J gene, V gene, CDR3 protein.

J gene: TRBJ2-7
V gene: TRBV18
CDR3 protein: CASSHGQSRGRDEQYF

J gene: TRBJ1-1
V gene: TRBV6-5
CDR3 protein: CASRGGQHTEAFF

J gene: TRBJ1-4
V gene: TRBV10-2
CDR3 protein: CASSASQGTPNEKLFF

J gene: TRBJ2-3
V gene: TRBV5-1
CDR3 protein: CASSLTSGRADTQYF

J gene: TRBJ1-2
V gene: TRBV19
CDR3 protein: CASTPLEAGGYGYTF

J gene: TRBJ2-5
V gene: TRBV5-1
CDR3 protein: CASSGSGGQETQYF

J gene: TRBJ2-1
V gene: TRBV7-2
CDR3 protein: CASSRQGKGEQFF

J gene: TRBJ1-2
V gene: TRBV7-2
CDR3 protein: CASSLQARAEGYTF

J gene: TRBJ2-6
V gene: TRBV5-1
CDR3 protein: CASSNLDRGFSLSGANVLTF

J gene: TRBJ1-2
V gene: TRBV7-9
CDR3 protein: CASSFRTDRIYGYTF

J gene: TRBJ2-3
V gene: TRBV4-2
CDR3 protein: CASSRQGADTQYF

J gene: TRBJ2-3
V gene: TRBV2
CDR3 protein: CASSWNGGQSTSTDTQYF

J gene: TRBJ2-7
V gene: TRBV19
CDR3 protein: CASSIAGTREGPRLYEQYF